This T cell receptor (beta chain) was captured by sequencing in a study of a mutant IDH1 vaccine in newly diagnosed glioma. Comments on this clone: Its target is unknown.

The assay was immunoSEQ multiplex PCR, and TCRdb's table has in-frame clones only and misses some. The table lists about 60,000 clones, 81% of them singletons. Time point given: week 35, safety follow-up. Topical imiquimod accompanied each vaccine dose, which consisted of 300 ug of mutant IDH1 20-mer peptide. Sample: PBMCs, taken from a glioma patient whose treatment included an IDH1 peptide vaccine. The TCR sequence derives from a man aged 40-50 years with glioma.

The CDR3 spells CASSLRGWERSNQPQHF. The CDR3 bases are TGTGCCAGCAGTTTGAGGGGCTGGGAAAGGAGCAATCAGCCCCAGCATTTT. V gene TRBV27 combines with J gene TRBJ1-5; a possible D gene is TRBD1 (5 bases). Germline-derived CDR1 and CDR2 are MNHEY and SMNVEV (reference sequence). The V gene lost 3 bases and the J gene lost 1 base, with 16 bases spanning the gap. CDR3 length equals 17 residues.